This T cell receptor (beta chain) appears in the sequencing data of a study of vaccination effects on CD4 cells after COVID-19. Method: immunoSEQ multiplex PCR; TCRdb's copy keeps in-frame clones and lacks some. This sample has about 19,000 clones, with around four fifths found just once. The CDR3 is 14 residues long. V lost 3 bases to trimming and J lost 6 bases; unmatched junction nucleotides: 7. CDR1 is SGHVS and CDR2 is FQNEAQ in the germline V gene. General observations from the study: New vaccine-induced clones were the main type among post-vaccine spike-reactive clones in convalescents.

Concerning this clone itself: What it binds is unknown.

Antigen-specific CD4+ T cells expanded by the ViraFEST assay with viral peptide pools were then sequenced. Once cultured for under 11 days, the cells underwent separation to obtain CD4+ T cells. PCR confirmed that the person was infected with SARS-CoV-2 between March and December 2020. This chain joins TRBV7-8 and TRBJ2-5, with 7 nucleotides matching TRBD1. The TCR sequence derives from a human donor who had a prior SARS-CoV-2 infection. Sequences were derived from CD4+ T cells from PBMCs cultured with SARS-CoV-2 spike peptides, sampled before COVID-19 vaccination. CDR3 DNA: TGTGCCAGCAGCTTTGCCCAGGGGGTGAAGACCCAGTACTTC. Its translation: CASSFAQGVKTQYF.